The TCR beta chain under discussion was sequenced for a study of naive and memory T cell subsets. The CDR3 loop spans 15 amino acids. After removal of 5 bases from V and 5 bases from J, the junction contained 12 bases not matched to a gene. Germline V gene lookup returns CDR1 SGHNT and CDR2 YENEEA. This clonotype showed up just once. One base away lies a much larger clone, so this may be a sequencing read error. Treatment given: skin biopsy from PPD injection site in Mantoux-positive individual. TCR cDNA received a 3' ligated oligonucleotide that carried a UMI. Four PCR rounds used nested alpha and beta constant region primers plus the SP2 primer. Each CDR3 protein is one row after TCRdb ran MiXCR on the UMI-ligation and nested PCR reads. The table has tens of thousands of distinct CDR3 sequences, approximately 11% seen once.

The TCR comes from an adult in good health. V and J are TRBV11-3 and TRBJ2-7, with 7 nucleotides matching TRBD1. This specimen was skin, taken from a tuberculin skin test site. The CDR3 protein is CASSPQQGRFNEQYF. CDR3 DNA: TGTGCCAGCAGCCCGCAACAGGGGCGGTTTAACGAGCAGTACTTC.